The text below deals with one T cell receptor (beta chain). Its antigen is unknown. The identical CDR3 is also encoded by other nucleotide sequences in the sample. Using immunoSEQ multiplex PCR, the repertoire was profiled, and TCRdb retains in-frame clones only, with some absent. The repertoire holds some 97,000 clones, with nearly 90% as singletons. The data stem from a study of OX40 agonist ivuxolimab in advanced cancers. Study-wide context: An agonistic anti-OX40 (CD134) antibody, ivuxolimab, was used to treat the patients. Findings of the study overall: Some patients who did not respond also had low normalized T-cell clonal expansion.

Germline V gene lookup returns CDR1 SEHNR and CDR2 FQNEAQ (reference sequence). This CDR3 is 13 amino acids long. The V end lost 2 bases, the J end lost 5 bases, and 6 bases lay between the germline ends. Sequencing used CD4+ or CD8+ T cells sorted from blood, obtained in a trial of the OX40 agonist ivuxolimab. The clonotype comes from an adult with an advanced solid tumor such as melanoma, head and neck, liver or kidney cancer. This chain links TRBV7-9 with TRBJ2-2; tentatively, D is TRBD2 (5 bases). The CDR3 DNA reads as TGTGCCAGCAGCTTACGGGGAACCGGGGAGCTGTTTTTT. It is translated as CASSLRGTGELFF.